These 22 T cell receptor beta chains originate from one sample sequenced in a study of T cell repertoires in cytomegalovirus infection. Using its own MiXCR run on the reads, TCRdb lists one record per CDR3 protein. The top ten clones hold roughly three fifths of a sample with some 200,000 distinct CDR3 sequences, 35% to 40% of them seen once. Their antigens are not known. Sequenced material: CD8+ T cells from cultured PBMCs, taken from culture after CMV antigen stimulation. The receptors originated from a human donor in good health (CMV status not recorded). Some clones in this sample may be carry-over from other donors' samples.

This sequence joins TRBV14 and TRBJ1-5; no reliable D call. CDR1 SGHDN and CDR2 FVKESK come from the germline V gene. Trimming removed 4 bases from V and 5 bases from J, with 3 bases in between. The CDR3 spans 11 residues. The CDR3 DNA sequence: TGTGCCAGCAGCCGTTATCAGCCCCAGCATTTT. This codes for CASSRYQPQHF.

J is TRBJ2-5 and V is TRBV4-1, with 9 nucleotides matching TRBD2. Germline V gene lookup returns CDR1 MGHRA and CDR2 YSYEKL. This CDR3 has 16 amino acids. J lost 4 bases, V lost 0 bases, and 6 bases had no gene match. The CDR3 nucleotides are TGCGCCAGCAGCCAAGAACTAGCGGGTGGAAGAGAGACCCAGTACTTC. Translated: CASSQELAGGRETQYF.

This chain uses TRBV7-8 with TRBJ2-1, with 10 bases that match TRBD2. The V and J ends lost 8 bases and 7 bases, in that order; junction bases with no gene match: 5. CDR3 length: 13 residues. Germline lookup yields CDR1 SGHVS and CDR2 FQNEAQ. DNA of the CDR3: TGTGCCAGCTCTCCTAGCGGGAGAAATGAGCAGTTCTTC. It specifies CASSPSGRNEQFF.

A few counts support this clonotype. V gene TRBV7-8 combines with J gene TRBJ2-3; no reliable D call. CDR1 and CDR2 from the germline V gene are SGHVS and FQNEAQ. The V and J ends lost 3 bases and 3 bases respectively, with 13 bases between them. This CDR3 is 15 amino acids long. The CDR3 DNA is TGTGCCAGCAGCTTCCAGACTCCCTCTACAGATACGCAGTATTTT. Residues: CASSFQTPSTDTQYF.

This chain joins TRBV11-2 and TRBJ2-7; D perhaps matches TRBD1 (6 bases). The CDR3 contains 13 residues. The germline V gene encodes CDR1 SGHAT and CDR2 FQNNGV. The V and J ends lost 1 base and 3 bases respectively, with 7 bases between them. Here the CDR3 DNA reads TGTGCCAGCAGCTTAGGGGGGCACTACGAGCAGTACTTC. Its translation is CASSLGGHYEQYF. The full variable domain, completed using reference TRBV11-2 and TRBJ2-7, is EAGVAQSPRYKIIEKRQSVAFWCNPISGHATLYWYQQILGQGPKLLIQFQNNGVVDDSQLPKDRFSAERLKGVDSTLKIQPAKLEDSAVYLCASSLGGHYEQYFGPGTRLTVT.

This clonotype was counted a few times. V is TRBV7-9 and J is TRBJ1-1; D is ambiguous. The CDR3 covers 15 residues. Germline values: CDR1 SEHNR, CDR2 FQNEAQ (reference sequence). Trimming removed 1 base at V and 3 bases at J, with 12 bases between. The DNA for the CDR3 is TGTGCCAGCAGCTTAGTTAGGACCGGGGACACTGAAGCTTTCTTT. Residues: CASSLVRTGDTEAFF.

This chain uses TRBV7-8 with TRBJ2-3, with 9 bases aligning to TRBD2. CDR3 size: 16 residues. The germline V gene encodes CDR1 SGHVS and CDR2 FQNEAQ. The junction had 13 bases not matched to a gene; V was cut back by 8 bases and J by 4 bases. The CDR3 loop reads CASGRGAGGLADTQYF. CDR3 coding DNA: TGTGCCAGCGGGAGGGGTGCGGGAGGGCTCGCAGATACGCAGTATTTT.

This clonotype was counted only a few times. The chain couples TRBV6-1 to TRBJ1-2; D may be TRBD1 (5 bases). The length of the CDR3 is 13 residues. Trimming shortened V by 6 bases and J by 8 bases, and 16 bases separated the two germline ends. The germline V gene encodes CDR1 MNHNS and CDR2 SASEGT. In DNA, the CDR3 is TGTGCCAGCAGGGAGGGACGGTCCGTCGGCTACACCTTC. This gives the protein CASREGRSVGYTF.

This rearrangement joins TRBV4-1 to TRBJ1-5; 8 bases line up with TRBD1. This CDR3 contains 15 residues. Germline trimming cut 1 base from V and 6 bases from J; bases unmatched to any gene: 5. Germline assignment: CDR1 MGHRA and CDR2 YSYEKL. DNA of the CDR3: TGCGCCAGCAGCCAAGGCCAGGGGGCAGGTCAGCCCCAGCATTTT. Amino acids: CASSQGQGAGQPQHF.

The chain carries TRBV25-1 and TRBJ1-3, with a weak D call TRBD1 (5 bases). The CDR3 is 17 residues long. Per the germline V gene, CDR1 is MGHDK and CDR2 is SYGVNS. Trimming removed 2 bases from V and 5 bases from J, with 19 bases in between. The CDR3 DNA sequence: TGTGCCAGCAGTGAACGAACCCCCCGGTCAGGGCGAAACACCATATATTTT. This encodes CASSERTPRSGRNTIYF.

This clonotype was seen at least ten times. The chain uses TRBV27 and TRBJ2-1; maybe TRBD1 (6 bases). V shed 5 bases and J shed 4 bases, with 9 bases lying between them. This CDR3 has 13 amino acids. Germline CDR1 reads MNHEY; CDR2 reads SMNVEV (reference sequence). The chain's CDR3 is CASSLGTYNEQFF. DNA of the CDR3: TGTGCCAGCAGTCTCGGGACATACAATGAGCAGTTCTTC.

This clonotype was recorded a few times. The V and J genes are TRBV11-3 and TRBJ1-5; D not resolved. CDR1 and CDR2 from the germline V gene are SGHNT and YENEEA. The CDR3 length is 17 residues. The V end was cut by 8 bases, the J end by 3 bases, with 23 bases between. CDR3 in amino acids: CASSTRPPRRPNQPQHF. DNA of the CDR3: TGTGCCAGCTCAACCAGACCCCCGAGGAGGCCCAATCAGCCCCAGCATTTT.

This clonotype has more than one count but fewer than ten. This chain uses TRBV11-2 with TRBJ2-3; D uncertain. The CDR3 is 15 residues long. V was clipped by 1 base and J by 6 bases, with 14 bases between them. Germline CDR1 is SGHAT and CDR2 is FQNNGV. The CDR3, as DNA: TGTGCCAGCAGCTTAGCATCCCGGCTAGGTGATACGCAGTATTTT. This translates into CASSLASRLGDTQYF.

This clonotype turned up a few times. This chain uses TRBV7-6 with TRBJ2-6; TRBD1 matches 7 bases. The germline V gene has CDR1 SGHVS and CDR2 FNYEAQ. Unmatched junction bases numbered 2, after V lost 3 bases and J lost 0 bases. The length of the CDR3 is 16 residues. CDR3 in amino acids: CASSFDRASGANVLTF. As DNA, the CDR3 is TGTGCCAGCAGCTTCGACAGGGCCTCTGGGGCCAACGTCCTGACTTTC.

The genes are TRBV6-1 and TRBJ2-7; 7 nucleotides agree with TRBD1. Germline V CDR1 and CDR2: MNHNS, SASEGT. CDR3 length equals 12 residues. Trimming removed 2 bases from V and 7 bases from J; junction bases left unmatched: 2. The CDR3 region has the DNA TGTGCCAGCAGTGAACCGGACAGGGAGCAGTACTTC. Translation gives CASSEPDREQYF.

This clonotype was counted a few times. This rearrangement joins TRBV6-6 to TRBJ2-7, with TRBD1 matching over 8 bases. The V gene's germline CDR1 is MNHNY and CDR2 SVGAGI (reference sequence). This CDR3 is 14 amino acids long. Germline trimming cut 7 bases from V and 4 bases from J; bases unmatched to any gene: 9. In DNA, the CDR3 is TGTGCCAGCAATGGACAGGGAACGGGATACGAGCAGTACTTC. It encodes CASNGQGTGYEQYF.

The V gene is TRBV2, the J gene TRBJ2-4; 7 nucleotides match TRBD1. The CDR3 has 16 residues. Trimming removed 6 bases from V and 0 bases from J; junction bases left unmatched: 8. The germline V gene encodes CDR1 SNHLY and CDR2 FYNNEI. The CDR3 loop reads CASRPQGNLAKNIQYF. CDR3 coding DNA: TGTGCCAGCAGACCACAGGGGAATTTAGCCAAAAACATTCAGTACTTC. Full variable domain (remainder filled in from reference TRBV2 and TRBJ2-4): EPEVTQTPSHQVTQMGQEVILRCVPISNHLYFYWYRQILGQKVEFLVSFYNNEISEKSEIFDDQFSVERPDGSNFTLKIRSTKLEDSAMYFCASRPQGNLAKNIQYFGAGTRLSVL.

This rearrangement joins TRBV2 to TRBJ1-2; the D is unclear. Germline V gene data show CDR1 as SNHLY and CDR2 as FYNNEI. The CDR3 sequence is 11 residues long. The V end lost 11 bases, the J end lost 5 bases, and 12 bases lay between the germline ends. CDR3 in DNA: TGTGCCCGGACGGAGACGTATGGCTACACCTTC. Translated: CARTETYGYTF.

This clonotype was recorded once. The DNA of the CDR3 is TGTGCCAGCAGTCCCTGGGACAGGGGTGATGAGCAGTTCTTC. Translated: CASSPWDRGDEQFF. The chain employs TRBV7-8 and TRBJ2-1; 10 bases align to TRBD1. The CDR3 runs 14 residues. V lost 6 bases and J lost 8; bases outside the gene matches: 7. Germline V CDR1 and CDR2: SGHVS, FQNEAQ.

This chain joins TRBV27 and TRBJ2-1, with 8 bases that match TRBD2. Trimming cost V 7 bases and J 5 bases; bases outside gene matches: 16. Looked up from germline, CDR1 is MNHEY and CDR2 is SMNVEV (reference sequence). The CDR3 is 17 residues long. In nucleotides, the CDR3 is TGTGCCAGCATCTGCGGTAGGGGCCTAGCGGGCAACAATGAGCAGTTCTTC. Protein: CASICGRGLAGNNEQFF.

The gene calls are TRBV4-1 and TRBJ2-1; D is uncertain. Trimming left V 1 base short and J 6 bases short, with 7 bases between. The CDR3 is made up of 13 amino acids. Germline CDR1 and CDR2: MGHRA and YSYEKL. CDR3 in amino acids: CASSQGIFNEQFF. The DNA of the CDR3 is TGCGCCAGCAGCCAAGGGATATTCAATGAGCAGTTCTTC.

As concerns this clonotype: Possible read error: a much larger clone is one base away. The CDR3 sequence: CTSSITRSYNEQFF. The CDR3 nucleotides read TGTACCAGTAGTATCACTCGCAGTTACAATGAGCAGTTCTTC. The V call is TRBV19, the J call TRBJ2-1, with D unclear. CDR1 is LNHDA and CDR2 is SQIVND in the germline V gene (reference sequence). This CDR3 contains 14 residues.